The 5 T cell receptor beta chains presented below share a single source sample, sequenced in a study of prognosis after radiotherapy for stage I lung cancer. Using two-round multiplex PCR, the authors amplified TCR beta CDR3 from genomic DNA. Primers (each specific to one TRBV or TRBJ gene) were used in first-round PCR. TCRdb called the multiplex PCR reads again in MiXCR, with one record for every CDR3 protein. Counted here are tens of thousands of distinct CDR3 sequences, roughly 29% occurring once; the ten biggest clones make up 6% to 9%. Sequenced material: PBMCs, taken before or after stereotactic body radiation therapy (not recorded which). The receptors come from a donor aged 50 or older with non-small cell lung cancer.

This clonotype was counted ten times or more. The rearrangement uses TRBV3-1 and TRBJ1-2; 9 bases are shared with TRBD1. The germline V gene encodes CDR1 LGHDT and CDR2 YNNKEL (reference sequence). CDR3 size: 15 residues. J was trimmed by 6 bases and V by 3 bases; bases with no gene match: 8. CDR3 sequence reads: CASSQTGQGRDGYTF. DNA of the CDR3: TGTGCCAGCAGCCAGACTGGACAGGGGAGAGATGGCTACACCTTC.

This clonotype was counted ten times or more. V is TRBV6-5 and J is TRBJ2-7; TRBD1 matches 10 bases. CDR3 length equals 14 residues. The germline V gene encodes CDR1 MNHEY and CDR2 SVGAGI. V was clipped by 0 bases and J by 6 bases; unmatched bases: 2. CDR3 in DNA: TGTGCCAGCAGTTACTCCGGGACAGGGGTCGAGCAGTACTTC. It encodes CASSYSGTGVEQYF.

This clonotype has ten or more counts. This chain joins TRBV7-2 and TRBJ1-2, with D perhaps TRBD1 (6 bases). Trimming cost V 1 base and J 4 bases, with 19 bases left between them. Looked up from germline, CDR1 is SGHTA and CDR2 is FQGNSA. The CDR3 is 17 residues long. Here the CDR3 DNA reads TGTGCCAGCAGCTTAGTCTCCTCCGGGACACCCTTCTATGGCTACACCTTC. Its translation: CASSLVSSGTPFYGYTF.

This clonotype came up a few times. Given a much more abundant clone one base away, this may be a read error. V is TRBV7-8 and J is TRBJ2-3; no clear D. Trimming stripped 8 bases from V and 2 bases from J, with 11 bases between. The germline V gene has CDR1 SGHVS and CDR2 FQNEAQ. CDR3 size: 13 residues. The DNA for the CDR3 is TGTGCCAGCGGCTCCTACCTCACAGATACGCAGTATTTT. Translated: CASGSYLTDTQYF.

The CDR3 protein is CSARTCYNQPQHF. CDR3 nucleotides: TGCAGTGCTAGGACATGCTACAACCAGCCCCAGCATTTT. The chain recombines TRBV20-1 with TRBJ1-5; D is unclear. Per germline, CDR1 DFQATT and CDR2 SNEGSKA (reference sequence). The V end was cut by 3 bases, the J end by 7 bases, with 13 bases between. This CDR3 has 13 amino acids.